The next 31 T cell receptor beta chains were all read from a single sample in a study of shared clonotypes between healthy human individuals. The protocol was immunoSEQ multiplex PCR, while the TCRdb copy is restricted to in-frame clones and leaves out a portion. The sample consists of around 1,100,000 clones, roughly 80% of them appearing once. Material: memory CD4+ T cells from PBMCs. As for subset: CD45RA-negative fraction. The receptors shown here come from a man younger than 30 in good health. Some clones in this sample may be carry-over from other donors' samples.

This chain connects TRBV27 to TRBJ1-2, with no clear D. Trimming took 6 bases from V and 6 from J, leaving 17 bases between them. The CDR3 spans 14 residues. Germline V CDR1 and CDR2: MNHEY, SMNVEV (reference sequence). Written as DNA, the CDR3 is TGTGCCAGCAGGAAATTCGTCGTAGGGAATGGCTACACCTTC. It translates to CASRKFVVGNGYTF.

The gene calls are TRBV18 and TRBJ1-5; 8 bases align to TRBD1. The CDR3 has 16 residues. The germline V gene has CDR1 KGHSH and CDR2 LQKENI. V lost 0 bases, J lost 4 bases, and 5 bases stayed unmatched. CDR3 DNA: TGTGCCAGCTCACCACCACGTTGGACAGGGAATCAGCCCCAGCATTTT. Amino acid sequence: CASSPPRWTGNQPQHF.

On this clone: A much larger clonotype is one base distant, so this may be a read error. This chain joins TRBV7-2 and TRBJ2-1; D call uncertain. The germline gives CDR1 SGHTA, CDR2 FQGNSA. The CDR3 totals 15 residues. The CDR3 nucleotides read TGTGTCAGCAGCTTAAAGGGTGGTCCCTACAATGAGCAGTTCTTC. It specifies CVSSLKGGPYNEQFF.

The rearrangement uses TRBV10-3 and TRBJ1-5, with no clear D. This CDR3 has 14 amino acids. The ends were cut back, 4 bases at V and 0 bases at J, with 7 bases in the middle. Germline assignment: CDR1 ENHRY and CDR2 SYGVKD. This chain's CDR3 is CAISADYSNQPQHF. The CDR3 region has the DNA TGTGCCATCAGTGCGGACTATAGCAATCAGCCCCAGCATTTT.

This chain uses TRBV5-1 with TRBJ1-2; D possibly corresponds to TRBD1 (6 bases). The CDR3 has 12 residues. V lost 5 bases and J 4 bases, leaving 9 bases between the germline ends. Germline assignment: CDR1 SGHRS and CDR2 YFSETQ. The CDR3 loop reads CASRSDSYGYTF. CDR3 coding DNA: TGCGCCAGCAGATCGGACAGCTATGGCTACACCTTC.

This clone was picked up a small number of times. This could be a read error, since a much larger clone is one nucleotide away. At the DNA level, this CDR3 is encoded by other sequences in the same sample as well. CDR3 DNA sequence: TGTGCCTGGAGTGTACGGAGCAATCAGCCCCAGCATTTT. It yields the protein CAWSVRSNQPQHF. V is TRBV30 and J is TRBJ1-5; D is unclear. This CDR3 is built from 13 residues. CDR1 and CDR2 (germline): GTSNPN, SVGIG (reference sequence). The V end lost 0 bases, the J end lost 1 base, and 4 bases lay between the germline ends. Supplemented by reference TRBV30 and TRBJ1-5, the full variable domain reads SQTIHQWPATLVQPVGSPLSLECTVEGTSNPNLYWYRQAAGRGLQLLFYSVGIGQISSEVPQNLSASRPQDRQFILSSKKLLLSDSGFYLCAWSVRSNQPQHFGDGTRLSIL.

This sequence joins TRBV1 and TRBJ2-1; the listed D gene, TRBD2, was not tested against the DNA. TRBV1 represents a pseudogene. The CDR3 spans 17 residues. The CDR3 DNA sequence: TGCACCAGCAGCCGACAAACCTTGGCTAGCGGGAGGAATGAGCAGTTCTTC. This sequence encodes CTSSRQTLASGRNEQFF.

The V call is TRBV28, the J call TRBJ1-1, with D uncertain. CDR1 is MDHEN, CDR2 SYDVKM, per germline. The CDR3 contains 14 residues. V lost 6 bases and J lost 0, with 11 bases in between. The CDR3 DNA follows: TGTGCCAGCAGCTCGAACGGCTTGAACACTGAAGCTTTCTTT. This translates into CASSSNGLNTEAFF.

The chain combines TRBV7-9 with TRBJ2-7, with a tentative D call TRBD1 (5 bases). The CDR3 length is 16 residues. Germline assignment: CDR1 SEHNR and CDR2 FQNEAQ (reference sequence). V was cut by 5 bases and J by 1 base, with 18 bases left in between. This chain's CDR3 is CASSRISGLGSYEQYF. CDR3 DNA: TGTGCCAGCAGCCGGATATCAGGGTTGGGTTCCTACGAGCAGTACTTC. The full variable domain, with the rest looked up from reference TRBV7-9 and TRBJ2-7, is DTGVSQNPRHKITKRGQNVTFRCDPISEHNRLYWYRQTLGQGPEFLTYFQNEAQLEKSRLLSDRFSAERPKGSFSTLEIQRTEQGDSAMYLCASSRISGLGSYEQYFGPGTRLTVT.

This clone was seen once. This may come from a read error, since a much larger clone is one base off. The same CDR3 is also encoded by other DNA sequences in this sample. This chain links TRBV28 with TRBJ2-7; D gene uncertain. Trimming cost V 2 bases and J 5 bases, with 4 bases left between them. CDR3 length: 11 amino acids. Germline CDR1 MDHEN, CDR2 SYDVKM. The DNA of the CDR3 is TGTGCCAGCAGTTTACTGCACGAGCAGTACTTC. Translated: CASSLLHEQYF.

The chain couples TRBV6-5 to TRBJ1-5, with D unclear. The CDR3 length is 11 residues. V lost 8 bases and J lost 3, with 5 bases in between. Germline CDR1 reads MNHEY; CDR2 reads SVGAGI. The CDR3 loop is CASGFNQPQHF. The CDR3 bases are TGTGCCAGCGGGTTCAATCAGCCCCAGCATTTT.

This clone was seen just once. V and J are TRBV11-2 and TRBJ2-7, with no clear D. Trimming left V 0 bases short and J 6 bases short, with 3 bases between. This CDR3 comprises 11 residues. Germline loops: CDR1 SGHAT, CDR2 FQNNGV. CDR3 residues: CASSLETEQYF. For the CDR3, the DNA is TGTGCCAGCAGCTTAGAAACCGAGCAGTACTTC. Full variable domain (missing parts from reference TRBV11-2 and TRBJ2-7): EAGVAQSPRYKIIEKRQSVAFWCNPISGHATLYWYQQILGQGPKLLIQFQNNGVVDDSQLPKDRFSAERLKGVDSTLKIQPAKLEDSAVYLCASSLETEQYFGPGTRLTVT.

V usage is TRBV2 and J usage is TRBJ1-2; D might be TRBD1 (5 bases). This CDR3 is 13 amino acids long. The V and J ends lost 8 bases and 8 bases respectively, with 18 bases between them. In germline, CDR1 is SNHLY, CDR2 FYNNEI. CDR3 nucleotide sequence: TGTGCCAGCGGGGGGGAGACATCGAGGGGCTACACCTTC. This sequence encodes CASGGETSRGYTF.

This clone was counted many times. The chain joins TRBV15 to TRBJ2-5, with 8 bases lining up with TRBD2. The trim removed 5 bases at V and 4 bases at J, leaving 6 bases unmatched. This CDR3 is 14 amino acids long. CDR1 is LNHNV and CDR2 is YYDKDF in the germline V gene (reference sequence). The CDR3 sequence is CATSPPGRGETQYF. The CDR3 bases are TGTGCCACCAGCCCGCCCGGGAGGGGAGAGACCCAGTACTTC.

This chain connects TRBV9 to TRBJ2-5, with 12 nucleotides matching TRBD2. The assigned J gene may be wrong: the sequence end matches TRBJ2-7 better. The CDR3 runs 15 residues. Germline V gives CDR1 SGDLS, CDR2 YYNGEE. CDR3 DNA: TGTGCCAGCAGCCGACTAGCGGGGGACTTCTACGAGCAGTACTTC. It specifies CASSRLAGDFYEQYF.

The V gene is TRBV7-3, the J gene TRBJ2-1; TRBD1 aligns across 7 bases. After removal of 6 bases from V and 6 bases from J, the junction contained 5 bases not matched to a gene. CDR3 length: 13 amino acids. Germline assignment: CDR1 SGHTA and CDR2 FQGTGA. The CDR3 coding sequence is TGTGCCAGCAGTACGACAGGGTTCAATGAGCAGTTCTTC. Protein product: CASSTTGFNEQFF.

The chain employs TRBV10-1 and TRBJ2-7; TRBD1 matches 9 bases. V shed 4 bases, J shed 6 bases, and the junction held 4 bases outside the gene matches. The length of the CDR3 is 13 residues. Germline V gene sequence: CDR1 WNHNN, CDR2 SYGVQD (reference sequence). Written as DNA, the CDR3 is TGCGCCAGCAGTGTATCGGACAGGGGCGAGCAGTACTTC. This translates into CASSVSDRGEQYF.

In nucleotides, the CDR3 is TGTGCCAGCAGTTTAAGTTCGAGGGAGCAGTACTTC. It specifies CASSLSSREQYF. V and J are TRBV28 and TRBJ2-7; no firm D call. The germline V and J ends were trimmed by 2 bases and 7 bases, with 9 bases remaining between them. The germline V gene has CDR1 MDHEN and CDR2 SYDVKM. The length of the CDR3 is 12 residues.

This chain links TRBV6-5 with TRBJ2-7, with unresolved D. Germline-derived CDR1 and CDR2 are MNHEY and SVGAGI. The CDR3 is 15 residues long. The V and J ends lost 0 bases and 0 bases respectively, with 9 bases between them. CDR3 bases: TGTGCCAGCAGTTACTCGGGGTCTAGCTCCTACGAGCAGTACTTC. This sequence encodes CASSYSGSSSYEQYF.

This clone occurred once. The chain recombines TRBV11-2 with TRBJ1-1; D gene ambiguous. CDR3 size: 14 residues. V was trimmed by 2 bases and J by 5 bases, leaving 12 bases between them. From germline, CDR1 is SGHAT and CDR2 FQNNGV. Here the CDR3 reads CASSLNDGGTEAFF. CDR3 sequence (DNA): TGTGCCAGCAGCTTAAACGACGGAGGGACTGAAGCTTTCTTT. The entire variable domain, with the rest obtained from reference TRBV11-2 and TRBJ1-1, is as follows: EAGVAQSPRYKIIEKRQSVAFWCNPISGHATLYWYQQILGQGPKLLIQFQNNGVVDDSQLPKDRFSAERLKGVDSTLKIQPAKLEDSAVYLCASSLNDGGTEAFFGQGTRLTVV.

The rearrangement links TRBV9 to TRBJ1-3, with 8 bases that match TRBD1. This CDR3 is 16 amino acids long. V gave up 1 base and J gave up 4 bases; unmatched junction bases: 7. Germline-derived CDR1 and CDR2 are SGDLS and YYNGEE. The CDR3 here is CASSVSTGGTGNTIYF. CDR3 DNA sequence: TGTGCCAGCAGCGTATCCACAGGGGGAACAGGAAACACCATATATTTT.

The chain has TRBV28 and TRBJ2-3, with 7 positions matching TRBD2. J lost 4 bases, V lost 2 bases, and 9 bases had no gene match. Germline CDR1 reads MDHEN; CDR2 reads SYDVKM. The CDR3 spans 16 residues. The CDR3 loop is CASSLPGGPPPDTQYF. CDR3 in DNA: TGTGCCAGCAGTTTACCGGGGGGTCCCCCACCAGATACGCAGTATTTT.

In nucleotides, the CDR3 is TGTGCCAGCAGCTTACCAGGACAGGGTTACAATGAGCAGTTCTTC. Its protein is CASSLPGQGYNEQFF. V gene TRBV7-3 combines with J gene TRBJ2-1, with 8 bases identical to TRBD1. Looked up from germline, CDR1 is SGHTA and CDR2 is FQGTGA. Losses at the gene ends were 2 bases for V and 4 bases for J; bases not matched to a gene: 4. The CDR3 spans 15 residues.

This CDR3 is CASSPSGTSGYSYNEQFF. Here the CDR3 DNA reads TGTGCCAGCAGCCCCTCCGGGACTAGCGGGTACTCCTACAATGAGCAGTTCTTC. J is TRBJ2-1 and V is TRBV9; 12 bases align to TRBD2. Trimming at V came to 4 bases and at J to 0 bases, leaving 8 bases not matched to a gene. CDR3 length equals 18 residues. Germline CDR1 reads SGDLS; CDR2 reads YYNGEE.

The chain carries TRBV19 and TRBJ1-5, with 7 nucleotides matching TRBD1. Unmatched junction bases numbered 7, after V lost 4 bases and J lost 7 bases. CDR1 is LNHDA and CDR2 is SQIVND in the germline V gene (reference sequence). The CDR3 is 14 residues long. The CDR3 DNA sequence: TGTGCCAGTAGTACCCGACAGGGAAGGCAGCCCCAGCATTTT. This sequence encodes CASSTRQGRQPQHF.

This clone has just one count. The chain carries TRBV28 and TRBJ2-7; TRBD2 agrees at 8 bases. This CDR3 is built from 17 residues. Trimming took 6 bases from V and 0 from J; bases not matched to a gene: 13. Germline loops: CDR1 MDHEN, CDR2 SYDVKM. In nucleotides, the CDR3 is TGTGCCAGCAGCCTTCCCGGGGGGGGCACGACCTCCTACGAGCAGTACTTC. This sequence encodes CASSLPGGGTTSYEQYF. Full variable domain (remainder filled in from reference TRBV28 and TRBJ2-7): DVKVTQSSRYLVKRTGEKVFLECVQDMDHENMFWYRQDPGLGLRLIYFSYDVKMKEKGDIPEGYSVSREKKERFSLILESASTNQTSMYLCASSLPGGGTTSYEQYFGPGTRLTVT.

The rearrangement joins TRBV28 to TRBJ1-5, with D possibly TRBD1 on 5 matching bases. Deletions cut 8 bases from V and 0 bases from J, with 14 bases between. The CDR3 length is 15 residues. From germline, CDR1 is MDHEN and CDR2 SYDVKM. This CDR3 reads CASERGFNSNQPQHF. The CDR3 region has the DNA TGTGCCAGCGAACGGGGGTTTAATAGCAATCAGCCCCAGCATTTT.

This clone was picked up many times. Other DNA sequences within the sample encode an identical CDR3. J is TRBJ2-5 and V is TRBV5-1; D unclear. The CDR3 spans 13 residues. The germline V gene encodes CDR1 SGHRS and CDR2 YFSETQ. Deletions cut 0 bases from V and 2 bases from J, with 5 bases between. The CDR3 reads CASSLGVQETQYF. The DNA of the CDR3 is TGCGCCAGCAGCTTGGGAGTACAAGAGACCCAGTACTTC.

This chain links TRBV29-1 with TRBJ2-1; 7 positions agree with TRBD2. V trimming: 4 bases; J trimming: 6 bases; junction bases outside the gene matches: 9. The CDR3 consists of 14 residues. Germline V gene data show CDR1 as SQVTM and CDR2 as ANQGSEA. The CDR3 protein is CSVVGGGLSNEQFF. The CDR3 DNA follows: TGCAGCGTTGTGGGGGGAGGGTTATCCAATGAGCAGTTCTTC.

This clone was found many times. The chain links TRBV30 to TRBJ2-5, with D perhaps being TRBD1 or TRBD2 (5 bases each). CDR3 length: 14 amino acids. Germline V gene lookup returns CDR1 GTSNPN and CDR2 SVGIG (reference sequence). V was trimmed by 0 bases and J by 0 bases, leaving 8 bases between them. As DNA, the CDR3 is TGTGCCTGGAGTGTAGGGGAGTACCAAGAGACCCAGTACTTC. Residues: CAWSVGEYQETQYF.

On this clone: Other DNA sequences in this specimen translate into the identical CDR3. J is TRBJ2-7 and V is TRBV5-1; D unresolved. Looked up from germline, CDR1 is SGHRS and CDR2 is YFSETQ. Trimming removed 0 bases at V and 4 bases at J, with 5 bases between. The CDR3 length is 12 residues. CDR3 DNA sequence: TGCGCCAGCAGCTTGGTCGGTTACGAGCAGTACTTC. Residues: CASSLVGYEQYF.